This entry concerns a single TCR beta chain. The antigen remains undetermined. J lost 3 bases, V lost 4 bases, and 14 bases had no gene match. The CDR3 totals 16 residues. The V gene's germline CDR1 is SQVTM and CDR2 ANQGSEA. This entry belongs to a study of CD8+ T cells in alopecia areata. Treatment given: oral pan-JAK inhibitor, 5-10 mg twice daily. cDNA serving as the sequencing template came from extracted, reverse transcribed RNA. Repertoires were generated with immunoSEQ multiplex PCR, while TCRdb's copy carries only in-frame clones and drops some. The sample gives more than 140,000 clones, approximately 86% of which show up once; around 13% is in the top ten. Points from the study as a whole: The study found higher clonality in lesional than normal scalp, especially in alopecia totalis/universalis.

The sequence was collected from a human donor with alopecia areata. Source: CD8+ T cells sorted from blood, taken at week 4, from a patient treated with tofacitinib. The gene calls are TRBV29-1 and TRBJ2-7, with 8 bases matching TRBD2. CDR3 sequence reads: CSVVDRTPSGFYEQYF. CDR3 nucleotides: TGCAGCGTTGTAGACAGGACCCCTAGCGGGTTCTACGAGCAGTACTTC.